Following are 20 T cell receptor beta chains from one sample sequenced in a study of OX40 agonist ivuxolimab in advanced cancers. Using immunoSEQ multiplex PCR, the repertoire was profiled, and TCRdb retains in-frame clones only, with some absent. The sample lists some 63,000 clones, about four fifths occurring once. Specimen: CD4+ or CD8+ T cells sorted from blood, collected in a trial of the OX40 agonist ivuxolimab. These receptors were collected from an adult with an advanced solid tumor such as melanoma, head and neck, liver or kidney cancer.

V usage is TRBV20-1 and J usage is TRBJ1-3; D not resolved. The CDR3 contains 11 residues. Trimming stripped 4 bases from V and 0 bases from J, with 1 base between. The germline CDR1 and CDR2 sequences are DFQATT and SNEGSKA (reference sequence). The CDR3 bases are TGCAGTGCTACCTCTGGAAACACCATATATTTT. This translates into CSATSGNTIYF.

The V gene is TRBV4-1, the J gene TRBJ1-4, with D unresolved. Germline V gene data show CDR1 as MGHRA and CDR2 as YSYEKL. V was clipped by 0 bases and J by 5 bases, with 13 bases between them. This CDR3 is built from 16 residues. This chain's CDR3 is CASSQDRYSINEKLFF. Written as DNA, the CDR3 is TGCGCCAGCAGCCAAGACAGATACAGCATCAATGAAAAACTGTTTTTT.

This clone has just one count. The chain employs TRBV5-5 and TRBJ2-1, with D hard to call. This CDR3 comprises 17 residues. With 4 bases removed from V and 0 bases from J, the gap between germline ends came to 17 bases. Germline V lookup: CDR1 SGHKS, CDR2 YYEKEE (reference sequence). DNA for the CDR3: TGTGCCAGCAGCCCGGATCCACACCCCAGCTCCTACAATGAGCAGTTCTTC. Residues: CASSPDPHPSSYNEQFF.

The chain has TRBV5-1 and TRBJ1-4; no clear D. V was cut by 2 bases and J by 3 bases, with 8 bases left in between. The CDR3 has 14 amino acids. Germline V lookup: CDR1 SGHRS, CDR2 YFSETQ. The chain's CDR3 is CASSLNGPNEKLFF. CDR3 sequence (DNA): TGCGCCAGCAGCTTAAACGGACCTAATGAAAAACTGTTTTTT. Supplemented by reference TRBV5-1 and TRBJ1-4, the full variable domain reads KAGVTQTPRYLIKTRGQQVTLSCSPISGHRSVSWYQQTPGQGLQFLFEYFSETQRNKGNFPGRFSGRQFSNSRSEMNVSTLELGDSALYLCASSLNGPNEKLFFGSGTQLSVL.

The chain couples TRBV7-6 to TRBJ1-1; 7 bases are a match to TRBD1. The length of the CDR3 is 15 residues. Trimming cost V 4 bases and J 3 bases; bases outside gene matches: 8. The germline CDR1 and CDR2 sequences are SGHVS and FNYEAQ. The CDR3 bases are TGTGCCAGCAGCTATGCGAACAGGGGAGACACTGAAGCTTTCTTT. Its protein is CASSYANRGDTEAFF.

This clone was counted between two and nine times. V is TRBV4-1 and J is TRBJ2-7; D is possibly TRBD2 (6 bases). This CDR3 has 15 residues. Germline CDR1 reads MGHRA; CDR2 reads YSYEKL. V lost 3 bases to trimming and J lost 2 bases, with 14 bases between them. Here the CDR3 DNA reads TGCGCCAGCAGCCACCCCCTAGCGACCACCTACGAGCAGTACTTC. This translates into CASSHPLATTYEQYF.

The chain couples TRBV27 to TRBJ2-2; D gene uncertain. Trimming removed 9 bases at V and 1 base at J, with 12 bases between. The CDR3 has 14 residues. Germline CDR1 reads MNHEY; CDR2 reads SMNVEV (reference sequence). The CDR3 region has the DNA TGTGCCAGTAGCCCCAACGAGAACACCGGGGAGCTGTTTTTT. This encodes CASSPNENTGELFF.

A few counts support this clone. The CDR3 DNA sequence: TGTGCCAGCAGCTGGGGAGACACAGATACGCAGTATTTT. Its translation: CASSWGDTDTQYF. The chain links TRBV7-2 to TRBJ2-3, with D tentatively TRBD2 (5 bases). Germline lookup yields CDR1 SGHTA and CDR2 FQGNSA. The CDR3 consists of 13 residues. V dropped 4 bases and J dropped 2 bases, with 7 bases sitting between them. The full variable domain, with the rest looked up from reference TRBV7-2 and TRBJ2-3, is GAGVSQSPSNKVTEKGKDVELRCDPISGHTALYWYRQSLGQGLEFLIYFQGNSAPDKSGLPSDRFSAERTGGSVSTLTIQRTQQEDSAVYLCASSWGDTDTQYFGPGTRLTVL.

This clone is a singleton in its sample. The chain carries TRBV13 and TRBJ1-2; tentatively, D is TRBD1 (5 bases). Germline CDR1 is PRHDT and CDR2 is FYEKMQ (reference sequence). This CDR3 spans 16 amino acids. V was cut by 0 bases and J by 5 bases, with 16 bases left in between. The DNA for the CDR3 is TGTGCCAGCAGCTTAGGCCTTAGGGGTGAAAATTATGGCTACACCTTC. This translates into CASSLGLRGENYGYTF.

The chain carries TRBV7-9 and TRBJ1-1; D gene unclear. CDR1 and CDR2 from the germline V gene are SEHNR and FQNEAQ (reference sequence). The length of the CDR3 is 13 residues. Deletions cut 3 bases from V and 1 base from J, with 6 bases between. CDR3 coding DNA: TGTGCCAGCAGCTTTTTCACGAACACTGAAGCTTTCTTT. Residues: CASSFFTNTEAFF.

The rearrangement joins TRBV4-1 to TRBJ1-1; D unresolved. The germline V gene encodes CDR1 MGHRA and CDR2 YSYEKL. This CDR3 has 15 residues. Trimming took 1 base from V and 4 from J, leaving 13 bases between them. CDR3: CASSQVDGVGTEAFF. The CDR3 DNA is TGCGCCAGCAGCCAAGTCGACGGGGTGGGCACTGAAGCTTTCTTT.

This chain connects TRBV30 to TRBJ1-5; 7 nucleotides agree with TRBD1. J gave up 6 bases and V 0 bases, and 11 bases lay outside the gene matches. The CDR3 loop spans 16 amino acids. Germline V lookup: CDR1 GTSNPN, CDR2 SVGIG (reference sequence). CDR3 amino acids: CAWSVSYGAGGQPQHF. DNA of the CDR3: TGTGCCTGGAGTGTCTCATATGGGGCAGGGGGTCAGCCCCAGCATTTT.

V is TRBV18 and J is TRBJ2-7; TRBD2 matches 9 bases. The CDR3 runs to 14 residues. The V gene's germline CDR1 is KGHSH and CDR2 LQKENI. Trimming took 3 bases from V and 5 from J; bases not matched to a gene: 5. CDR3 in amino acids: CASSPGTSHDEQYF. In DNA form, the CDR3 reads TGTGCCAGCTCACCCGGGACTAGCCACGACGAGCAGTACTTC.

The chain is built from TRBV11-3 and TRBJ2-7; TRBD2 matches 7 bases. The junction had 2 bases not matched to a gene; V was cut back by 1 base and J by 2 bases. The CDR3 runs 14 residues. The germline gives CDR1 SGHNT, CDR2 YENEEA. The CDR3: CASSLGGGTYEQYF. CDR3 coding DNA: TGTGCCAGCAGCTTAGGGGGGGGTACCTACGAGCAGTACTTC. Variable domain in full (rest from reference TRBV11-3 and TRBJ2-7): EAGVVQSPRYKIIEKKQPVAFWCNPISGHNTLYWYLQNLGQGPELLIRYENEEAVDDSQLPKDRFSAERLKGVDSTLKIQPAELGDSAVYLCASSLGGGTYEQYFGPGTRLTVT.

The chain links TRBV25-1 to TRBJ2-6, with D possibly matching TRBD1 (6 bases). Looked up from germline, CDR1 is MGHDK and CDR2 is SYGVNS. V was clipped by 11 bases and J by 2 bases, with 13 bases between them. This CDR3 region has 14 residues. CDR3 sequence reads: CAVQQGAGANVLTF. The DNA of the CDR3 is TGTGCCGTCCAACAGGGTGCTGGGGCCAACGTCCTGACTTTC.

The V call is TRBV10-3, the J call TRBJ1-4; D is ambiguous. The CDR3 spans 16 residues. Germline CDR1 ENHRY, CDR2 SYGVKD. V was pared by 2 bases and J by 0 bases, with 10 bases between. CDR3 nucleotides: TGTGCCATCAGTGAGACAGCCAATTCAACTAATGAAAAACTGTTTTTT. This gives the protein CAISETANSTNEKLFF.

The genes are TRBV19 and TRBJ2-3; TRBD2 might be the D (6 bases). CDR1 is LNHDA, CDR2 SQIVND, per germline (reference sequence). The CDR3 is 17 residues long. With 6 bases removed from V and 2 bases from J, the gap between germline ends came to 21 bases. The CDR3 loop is CASSTRALAAFTDTQYF. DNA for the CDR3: TGTGCCAGTAGCACCCGGGCCTTAGCGGCTTTCACAGATACGCAGTATTTT.

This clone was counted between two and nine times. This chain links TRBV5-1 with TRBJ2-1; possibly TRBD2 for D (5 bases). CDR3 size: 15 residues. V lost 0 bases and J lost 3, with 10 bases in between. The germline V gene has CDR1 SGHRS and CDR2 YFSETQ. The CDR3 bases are TGCGCCAGCAGCTTGGACGGACTTGACTACAATGAGCAGTTCTTC. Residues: CASSLDGLDYNEQFF.

The CDR3 bases are TGTGCCAGTAGTATAGATCTGAGCGTATACAATGAGCAGTTCTTC. It translates to CASSIDLSVYNEQFF. V usage is TRBV19 and J usage is TRBJ2-1; no reliable D call. Looked up from germline, CDR1 is LNHDA and CDR2 is SQIVND (reference sequence). This CDR3 has 15 amino acids. Trimming took off 0 bases at V and 4 bases at J, with 10 bases between the two ends.

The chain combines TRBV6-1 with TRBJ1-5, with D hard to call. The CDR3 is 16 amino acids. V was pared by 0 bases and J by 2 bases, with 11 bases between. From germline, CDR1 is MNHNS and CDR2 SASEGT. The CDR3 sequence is CASSEALGLGNQPQHF. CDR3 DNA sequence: TGTGCCAGCAGTGAAGCGCTGGGTTTGGGCAATCAGCCCCAGCATTTT.